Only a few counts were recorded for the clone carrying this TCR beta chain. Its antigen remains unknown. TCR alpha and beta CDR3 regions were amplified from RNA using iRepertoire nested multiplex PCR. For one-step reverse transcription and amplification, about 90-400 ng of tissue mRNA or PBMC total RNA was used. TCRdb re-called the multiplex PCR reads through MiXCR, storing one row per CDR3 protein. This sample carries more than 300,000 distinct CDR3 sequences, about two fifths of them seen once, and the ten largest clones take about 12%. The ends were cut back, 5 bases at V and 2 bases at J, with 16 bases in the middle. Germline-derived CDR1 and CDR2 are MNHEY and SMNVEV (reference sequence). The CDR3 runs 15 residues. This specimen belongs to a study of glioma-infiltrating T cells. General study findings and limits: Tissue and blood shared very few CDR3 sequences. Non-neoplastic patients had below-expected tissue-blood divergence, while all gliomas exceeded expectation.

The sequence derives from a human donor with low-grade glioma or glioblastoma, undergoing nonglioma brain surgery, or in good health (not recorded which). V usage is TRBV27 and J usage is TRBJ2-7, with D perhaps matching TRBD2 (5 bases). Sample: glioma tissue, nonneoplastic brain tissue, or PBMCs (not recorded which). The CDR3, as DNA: TGTGCCAGCAGTCCCTCCCGGACTGTAGCCTACGAGCAGTACTTC. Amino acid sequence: CASSPSRTVAYEQYF.